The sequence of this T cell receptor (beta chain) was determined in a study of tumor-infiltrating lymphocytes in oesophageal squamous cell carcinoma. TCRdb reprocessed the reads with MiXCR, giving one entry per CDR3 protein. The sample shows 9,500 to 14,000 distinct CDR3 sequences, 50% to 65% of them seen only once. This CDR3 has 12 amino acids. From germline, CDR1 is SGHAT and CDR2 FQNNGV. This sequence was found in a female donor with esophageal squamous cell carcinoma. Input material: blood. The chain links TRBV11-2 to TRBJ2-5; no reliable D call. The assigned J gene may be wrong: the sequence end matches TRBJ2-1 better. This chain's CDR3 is CASSLSPNEQFF. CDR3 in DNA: TGTGCCAGCAGCTTATCCCCCAATGAGCAGTTCTTC.